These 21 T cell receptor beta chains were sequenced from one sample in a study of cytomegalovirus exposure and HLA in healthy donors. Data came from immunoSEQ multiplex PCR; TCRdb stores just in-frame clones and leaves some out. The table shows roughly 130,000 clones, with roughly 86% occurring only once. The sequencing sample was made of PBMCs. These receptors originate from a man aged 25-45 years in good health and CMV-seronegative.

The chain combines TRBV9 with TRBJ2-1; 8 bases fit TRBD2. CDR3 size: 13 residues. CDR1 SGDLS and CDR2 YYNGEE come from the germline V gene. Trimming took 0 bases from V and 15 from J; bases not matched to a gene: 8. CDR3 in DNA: TGTGCCAGCAGCGTAGGAGCTCGAGCGGGGGCGTTCTTC. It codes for CASSVGARAGAFF.

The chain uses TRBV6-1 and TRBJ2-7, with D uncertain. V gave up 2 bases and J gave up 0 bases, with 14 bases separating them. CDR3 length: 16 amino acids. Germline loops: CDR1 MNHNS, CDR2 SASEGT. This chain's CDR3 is CASSEWAYRSSYEQYF. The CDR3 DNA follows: TGTGCCAGCAGTGAATGGGCCTACAGAAGCTCCTACGAGCAGTACTTC.

CDR3 nucleotide sequence: TGTGCCAGCAGCTTAGCTAGCGGGGGGTTTGAGCAGTTCTTC. Protein: CASSLASGGFEQFF. This chain connects TRBV11-2 to TRBJ2-1; 11 positions agree with TRBD2. V lost 1 base, J lost 9 bases, and 2 bases stayed unmatched. CDR1 and CDR2 (germline): SGHAT, FQNNGV. The CDR3 has 14 residues.

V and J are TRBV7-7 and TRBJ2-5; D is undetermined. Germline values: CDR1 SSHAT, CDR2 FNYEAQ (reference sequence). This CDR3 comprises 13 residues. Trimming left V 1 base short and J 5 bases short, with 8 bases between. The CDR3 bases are TGTGCCAGCAGCTTAGTACCCCGGGAGACCCAGTACTTC. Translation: CASSLVPRETQYF. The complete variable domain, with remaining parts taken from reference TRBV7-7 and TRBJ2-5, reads GAGVSQSPRYKVTKRGQDVTLRCDPISSHATLYWYQQALGQGPEFLTYFNYEAQPDKSGLPSDRFSAERPEGSISTLTIQRTEQRDSAMYRCASSLVPRETQYFGPGTRLLVL.

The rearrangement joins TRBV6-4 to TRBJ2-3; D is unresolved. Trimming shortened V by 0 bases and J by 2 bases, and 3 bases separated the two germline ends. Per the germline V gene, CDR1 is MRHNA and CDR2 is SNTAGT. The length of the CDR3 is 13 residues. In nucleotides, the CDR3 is TGTGCCAGCAGTGACTCGGCCACAGATACGCAGTATTTT. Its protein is CASSDSATDTQYF.

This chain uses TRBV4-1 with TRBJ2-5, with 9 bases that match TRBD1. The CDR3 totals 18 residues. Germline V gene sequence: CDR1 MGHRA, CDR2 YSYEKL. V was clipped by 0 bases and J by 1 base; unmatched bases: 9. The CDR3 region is CASSQDPTGGSVQETQYF. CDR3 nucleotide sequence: TGCGCCAGCAGCCAAGATCCTACAGGGGGCTCCGTCCAAGAGACCCAGTACTTC.

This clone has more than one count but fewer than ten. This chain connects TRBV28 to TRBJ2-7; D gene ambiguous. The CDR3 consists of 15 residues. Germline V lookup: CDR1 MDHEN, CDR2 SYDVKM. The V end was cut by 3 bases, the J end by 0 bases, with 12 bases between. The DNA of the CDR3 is TGTGCCAGCAGTTTCCGTCTCAAGAGCTCCTACGAGCAGTACTTC. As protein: CASSFRLKSSYEQYF.

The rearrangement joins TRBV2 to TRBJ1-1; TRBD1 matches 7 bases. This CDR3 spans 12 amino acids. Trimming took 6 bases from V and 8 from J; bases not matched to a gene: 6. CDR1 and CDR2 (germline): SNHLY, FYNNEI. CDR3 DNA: TGTGCCAGCAGGGATACAGGGGCCGAAGCTTTCTTT. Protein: CASRDTGAEAFF. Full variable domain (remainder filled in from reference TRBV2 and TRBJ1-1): EPEVTQTPSHQVTQMGQEVILRCVPISNHLYFYWYRQILGQKVEFLVSFYNNEISEKSEIFDDQFSVERPDGSNFTLKIRSTKLEDSAMYFCASRDTGAEAFFGQGTRLTVV.

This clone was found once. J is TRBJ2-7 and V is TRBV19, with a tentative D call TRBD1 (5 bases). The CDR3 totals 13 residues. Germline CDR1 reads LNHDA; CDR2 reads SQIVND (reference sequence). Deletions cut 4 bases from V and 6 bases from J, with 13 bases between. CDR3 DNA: TGTGCCAGTAGTAACGTCCCGCAGGGCGAGCAGTACTTC. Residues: CASSNVPQGEQYF.

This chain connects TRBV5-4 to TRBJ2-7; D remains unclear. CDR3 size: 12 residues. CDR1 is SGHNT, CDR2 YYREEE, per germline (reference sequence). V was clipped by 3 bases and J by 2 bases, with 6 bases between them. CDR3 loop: CASSSQAYEQYF. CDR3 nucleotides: TGTGCCAGCAGCTCCCAGGCCTACGAGCAGTACTTC.

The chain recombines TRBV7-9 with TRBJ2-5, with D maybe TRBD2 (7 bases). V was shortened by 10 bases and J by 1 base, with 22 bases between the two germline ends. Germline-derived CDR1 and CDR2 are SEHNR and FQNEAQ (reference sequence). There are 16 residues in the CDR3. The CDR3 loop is CATIGGGGEGQETQYF. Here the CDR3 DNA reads TGTGCCACCATTGGGGGAGGGGGAGAGGGCCAAGAGACCCAGTACTTC.

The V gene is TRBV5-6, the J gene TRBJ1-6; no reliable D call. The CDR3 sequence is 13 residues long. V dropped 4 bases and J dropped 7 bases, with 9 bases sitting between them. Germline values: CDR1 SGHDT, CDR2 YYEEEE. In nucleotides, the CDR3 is TGTGCCAGCAGCCCCAGGCAGAATTCACCCCTCCACTTT. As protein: CASSPRQNSPLHF.

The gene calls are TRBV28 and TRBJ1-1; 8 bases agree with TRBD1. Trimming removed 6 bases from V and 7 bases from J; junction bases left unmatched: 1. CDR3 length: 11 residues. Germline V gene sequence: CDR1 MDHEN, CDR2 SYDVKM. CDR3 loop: CASSGTGEAFF. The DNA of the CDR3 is TGTGCCAGCAGCGGGACAGGTGAAGCTTTCTTT.

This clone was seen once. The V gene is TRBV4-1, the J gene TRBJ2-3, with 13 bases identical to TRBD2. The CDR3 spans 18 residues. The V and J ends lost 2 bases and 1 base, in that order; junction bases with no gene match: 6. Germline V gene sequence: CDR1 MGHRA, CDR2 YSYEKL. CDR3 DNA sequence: TGCGCCAGCAGCCAAACTAGCGGGGGGGCGATCGGCACAGATACGCAGTATTTT. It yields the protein CASSQTSGGAIGTDTQYF.

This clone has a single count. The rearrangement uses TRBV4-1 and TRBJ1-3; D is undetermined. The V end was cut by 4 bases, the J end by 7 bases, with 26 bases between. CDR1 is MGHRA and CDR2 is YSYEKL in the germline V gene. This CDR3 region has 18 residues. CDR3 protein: CASSRPGKEGRQWNTIYF. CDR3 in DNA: TGCGCCAGCAGCCGCCCGGGAAAGGAGGGTCGACAATGGAACACCATATATTTT.

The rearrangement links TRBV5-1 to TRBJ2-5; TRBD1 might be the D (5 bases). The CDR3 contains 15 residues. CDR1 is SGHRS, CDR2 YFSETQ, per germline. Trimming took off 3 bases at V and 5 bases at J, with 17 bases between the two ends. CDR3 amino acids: CASSSTGPSWETQYF. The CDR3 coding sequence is TGCGCCAGCAGCTCCACAGGCCCATCGTGGGAGACCCAGTACTTC.

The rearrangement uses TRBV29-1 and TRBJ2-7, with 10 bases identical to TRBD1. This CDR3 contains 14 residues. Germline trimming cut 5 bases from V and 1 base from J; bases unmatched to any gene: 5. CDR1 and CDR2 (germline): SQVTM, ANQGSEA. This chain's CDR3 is CSVLGQGNSYEQYF. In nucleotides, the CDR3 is TGCAGCGTTTTGGGACAGGGGAATTCCTACGAGCAGTACTTC.

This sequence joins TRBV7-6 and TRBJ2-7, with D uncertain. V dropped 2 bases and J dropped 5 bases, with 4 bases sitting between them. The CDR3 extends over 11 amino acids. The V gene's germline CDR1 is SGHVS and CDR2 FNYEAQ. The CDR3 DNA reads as TGTGCCAGCAGCTTAAACAACGAGCAGTACTTC. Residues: CASSLNNEQYF.

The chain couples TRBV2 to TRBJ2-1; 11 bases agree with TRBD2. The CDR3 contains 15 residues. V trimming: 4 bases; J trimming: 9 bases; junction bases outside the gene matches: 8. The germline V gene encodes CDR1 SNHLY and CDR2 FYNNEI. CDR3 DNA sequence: TGTGCCAGCAGTGCGACTAGCGGGGTACAAAGTGAGCAGTTCTTC. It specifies CASSATSGVQSEQFF.

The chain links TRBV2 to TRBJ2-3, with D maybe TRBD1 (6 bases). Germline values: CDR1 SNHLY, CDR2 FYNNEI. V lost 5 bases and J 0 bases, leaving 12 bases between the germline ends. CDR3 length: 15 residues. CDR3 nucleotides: TGTGCCAGCAGTTCGACAGGAGGTAGCACAGATACGCAGTATTTT. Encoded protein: CASSSTGGSTDTQYF.

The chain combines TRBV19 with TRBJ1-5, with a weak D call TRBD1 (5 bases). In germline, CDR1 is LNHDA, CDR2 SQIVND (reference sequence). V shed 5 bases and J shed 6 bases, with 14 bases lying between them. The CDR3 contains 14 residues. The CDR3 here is CASSLGREGQPQHF. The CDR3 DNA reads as TGTGCCAGTAGTCTGGGCAGGGAGGGTCAGCCCCAGCATTTT.